This record concerns one T cell receptor beta chain sequence. Its antigen remains unknown. TCRdb itself ran the RT-PCR reads through MiXCR, one entry per CDR3 protein. The table includes some 640,000 distinct CDR3 sequences, 14% detected once. The data were taken from a study of response to subunit inactivated influenza vaccine. General observations from the study: Few additional T cells are recruited per seasonal influenza vaccination, authors suggested.

This CDR3 has 14 amino acids. The V and J ends lost 1 base and 7 bases respectively, with 11 bases between them. Germline V gene lookup returns CDR1 LGHDT and CDR2 YNNKEL (reference sequence). The sequence was collected from a man aged 45-65 years who received an inactivated influenza vaccine. Sequenced here: PBMCs from blood, sampled 14 to 15 days before vaccination. The V and J genes are TRBV3-1 and TRBJ2-1; perhaps TRBD2 as D (6 bases). CDR3 DNA: TGTGCCAGCAGCCAAGCAACCGGGACTAATGAGCAGTTCTTC. This codes for CASSQATGTNEQFF.